Shown below are 6 T cell receptor beta chains from a single sample sequenced in a study of blood T cell repertoires in COVID-19 (dated by TCRdb to 2018 to 2021). Library construction relied on the immunoSEQ multiplex PCR assay. Imported from immuneACCESS, the table was reduced by TCRdb to in-frame sequences with V and J called. These copies leave out some clones; in studies compared against another copy, an unresolved V gene accounts for under half, and the cause of the remainder is not known. The table for this sample lists 110,000 or so clones; about 84% of them were counted only once. Roughly 1.4% of the sample belongs to the ten largest clones. Sequencing used peripheral blood. The receptors come from a man aged 50 or older with acute or convalescent COVID-19.

The V gene is TRBV10-1, the J gene TRBJ2-6, with 9 positions matching TRBD1. CDR3 length: 17 amino acids. Trimming cost V 4 bases and J 0 bases; bases outside gene matches: 4. Per the germline V gene, CDR1 is WNHNN and CDR2 is SYGVQD (reference sequence). CDR3 amino acids: CASSGQGVNSGANVLTF. The CDR3 DNA follows: TGCGCCAGCAGTGGACAGGGGGTCAACTCTGGGGCCAACGTCCTGACTTTC.

The chain carries TRBV6-5 and TRBJ1-1; a weak D match, TRBD1 (5 bases). The length of the CDR3 is 13 residues. Germline V gene lookup returns CDR1 MNHEY and CDR2 SVGAGI. V shed 8 bases and J shed 6 bases, with 16 bases lying between them. Here the CDR3 DNA reads TGTGCCAGCTGCTCAAGGGGTCTCGCTGAAGCTTTCTTT. Translated, it gives CASCSRGLAEAFF.

The J gene is TRBJ1-1, the V gene TRBV2; TRBD1 matches 7 bases. Germline V gives CDR1 SNHLY, CDR2 FYNNEI. V was clipped by 4 bases and J by 5 bases; unmatched bases: 7. The CDR3 spans 14 residues. The CDR3 bases are TGTGCCAGCAGTGGTAGGACAGGACGGACTGAAGCTTTCTTT. This translates into CASSGRTGRTEAFF.

The chain employs TRBV2 and TRBJ1-2, with 11 bases that match TRBD1. J gave up 0 bases and V 4 bases, and 7 bases lay outside the gene matches. CDR3 size: 17 residues. Germline values: CDR1 SNHLY, CDR2 FYNNEI. In nucleotides, the CDR3 is TGTGCCAGCAGTGCTTGGACAGGGGGCGTATCTAACTATGGCTACACCTTC. This codes for CASSAWTGGVSNYGYTF.

The chain's CDR3 is CASSPLAGRTDTQYF. CDR3 in DNA: TGTGCCAGCAGCCCCTTAGCGGGTCGCACAGATACGCAGTATTTT. The rearrangement uses TRBV9 and TRBJ2-3, with 7 positions matching TRBD2. V lost 4 bases to trimming and J lost 1 base; unmatched junction nucleotides: 6. This CDR3 contains 15 residues. Per the germline V gene, CDR1 is SGDLS and CDR2 is YYNGEE.

J is TRBJ1-1 and V is TRBV6-6, with D possibly TRBD1 on 5 matching bases. Germline values: CDR1 MNHNY, CDR2 SVGAGI (reference sequence). The CDR3 sequence is 16 residues long. V lost 8 bases to trimming and J lost 4 bases, with 23 bases between them. The DNA for the CDR3 is TGTGCCAGCGGTCCATCCTCATCCAGGGAGGGCACTGAAGCTTTCTTT. Translation: CASGPSSSREGTEAFF.